Given below is one T cell receptor (beta chain) in context. This sample stems from a study of blood T cell repertoires in COVID-19. Clones were sequenced by immunoSEQ multiplex PCR, and TCRdb holds only the in-frame ones, with some missing. The sample lists approximately 300,000 clones; around 82% were seen once. The ends were cut back, 8 bases at V and 2 bases at J, with 14 bases in the middle. The CDR3 runs 14 residues. The germline V gene has CDR1 SGHTA and CDR2 FQGNSA. The sequence was collected from a woman in her forties or fifties with acute or convalescent COVID-19. The sequenced sample consisted of peripheral blood. The chain links TRBV7-2 to TRBJ2-3, with D perhaps TRBD1 (5 bases). Here the CDR3 reads CASRGAGITDTQYF. CDR3 bases: TGTGCCAGCCGTGGGGCAGGGATCACAGATACGCAGTATTTT. The complete variable domain, with remaining parts taken from reference TRBV7-2 and TRBJ2-3, reads GAGVSQSPSNKVTEKGKDVELRCDPISGHTALYWYRQSLGQGLEFLIYFQGNSAPDKSGLPSDRFSAERTGGSVSTLTIQRTQQEDSAVYLCASRGAGITDTQYFGPGTRLTVL.